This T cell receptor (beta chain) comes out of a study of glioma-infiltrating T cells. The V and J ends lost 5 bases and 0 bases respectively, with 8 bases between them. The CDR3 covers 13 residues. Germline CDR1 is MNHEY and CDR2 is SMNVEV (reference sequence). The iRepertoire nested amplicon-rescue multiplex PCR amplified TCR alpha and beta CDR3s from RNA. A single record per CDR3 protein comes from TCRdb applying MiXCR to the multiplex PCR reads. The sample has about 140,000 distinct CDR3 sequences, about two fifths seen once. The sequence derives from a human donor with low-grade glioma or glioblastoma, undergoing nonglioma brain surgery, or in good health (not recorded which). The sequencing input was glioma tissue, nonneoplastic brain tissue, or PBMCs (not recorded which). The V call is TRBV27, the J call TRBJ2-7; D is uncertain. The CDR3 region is CASSPLLSYEQYF. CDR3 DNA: TGTGCCAGCAGTCCCCTACTCTCCTACGAGCAGTACTTC.